The T cell receptor (beta chain) under discussion was sequenced for a study of regulatory T cells in long-lasting Graves disease. Study observations and caveats: Persistent disease exhibited a predilection for TRBV28, TRBJ1-2 and TRBJ2-5.

As to this clonotype: Its antigen is undetermined.

CDR1 is MDHEN, CDR2 SYDVKM, per germline. Trimming removed 1 base at V and 0 bases at J, with 9 bases between. CDR3 length: 15 residues. Assembly of TCR beta libraries relied on iRepertoire HTBI primers together with Arm-PCR of CDR3 regions. MiXCR, run by TCRdb on the multiplex PCR reads, gives a single entry per CDR3 protein. The sample holds approximately 460,000 distinct CDR3 sequences, about 17% seen once. Noted time point: newly diagnosed GD, antithyroid drugs for less than 3 months. PBMCs were the source of the RNA used for TCR sequencing. The same specimen was also included in a second study, on T cells in Graves' hyperthyroidism and ophthalmopathy. From that report: Progression to ophthalmopathy was predicted a median of 6.5 months early.

Sequenced material: peripheral blood mononuclear cells (PBMCs), taken at new diagnosis, from a patient treated with antithyroid drugs. The rearrangement uses TRBV28 and TRBJ1-1, with no clear D. This TCR was recovered from a woman under 40 with Graves disease. The DNA of the CDR3 is TGTGCCAGCAGTTTATCTGACACCGTGAACACTGAAGCTTTCTTT. As protein: CASSLSDTVNTEAFF.